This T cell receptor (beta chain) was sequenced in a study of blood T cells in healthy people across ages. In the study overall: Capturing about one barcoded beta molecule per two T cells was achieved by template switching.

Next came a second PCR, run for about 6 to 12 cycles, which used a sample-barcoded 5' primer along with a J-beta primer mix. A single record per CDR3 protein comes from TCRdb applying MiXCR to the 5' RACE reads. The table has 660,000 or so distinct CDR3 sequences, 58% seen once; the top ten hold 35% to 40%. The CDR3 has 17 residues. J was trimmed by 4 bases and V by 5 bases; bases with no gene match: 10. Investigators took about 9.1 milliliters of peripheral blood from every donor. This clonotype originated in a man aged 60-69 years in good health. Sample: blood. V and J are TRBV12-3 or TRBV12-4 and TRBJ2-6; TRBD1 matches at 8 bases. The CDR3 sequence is CASSPSGQGGGANVLTF. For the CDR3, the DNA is TGTGCCAGCAGTCCCTCAGGACAGGGAGGAGGGGCCAACGTCCTGACTTTC.